This T cell receptor beta chain was retrieved from a study of naive CD8 T cells in extremely preterm neonates. Points from the study as a whole: CDR3 nucleotide sharing was 2.7% in preterm, more than 0.35% term, around 0.03% children, over 0.0085% adults. Preterm neonates had significantly lower iChao1 richness than other age groups. Relative to older groups, preterm infants had shorter, less trimmed CDR3s with fewer N additions.

In the case of this clone: Its antigen is still unknown.

V lost 2 bases, J lost 3 bases, and 5 bases stayed unmatched. This CDR3 is built from 16 residues. Germline loops: CDR1 SGDLS, CDR2 YYNGEE. Using immunoSEQ multiplex PCR, the repertoire was profiled, and TCRdb retains in-frame clones only, with some absent. The data hold 6,000 to 9,000 clones, with roughly 98% observed a single time. The chain couples TRBV9 to TRBJ2-3; 11 bases map to TRBD2. The source is a human donor in good health. The material sequenced was naive CD8+ T cells from blood. For the CDR3, the DNA is TGTGCCAGCAGCGTGGTAGCGGGAGGGGTAACAGATACGCAGTATTTT. Encoded protein: CASSVVAGGVTDTQYF. Full variable domain (missing parts from reference TRBV9 and TRBJ2-3): DSGVTQTPKHLITATGQRVTLRCSPRSGDLSVYWYQQSLDQGLQFLIQYYNGEERAKGNILERFSAQQFPDLHSELNLSSLELGDSALYFCASSVVAGGVTDTQYFGPGTRLTVL.